This T cell receptor (beta chain) was observed in a study of CXCR3-negative and CXCR3-positive naive CD8 T cells. Whole-study findings and limits: Fresh PBMCs were used in most assays, and CXCR3 expression partially decreased after cryopreservation. When CXCR3-positive naive cells were set against CXCR3-negative naive cells, the former had more hydrophobic TRB CDR3s.

UMI labels and 5' RACE were used to prepare the TRB cDNA libraries. One entry per CDR3 protein, without DNA, is what TCRdb gives after re-calling the 5' RACE reads. The sample totals 150,000 or so distinct CDR3 sequences. The length of the CDR3 is 14 residues. The germline gives CDR1 SNHLY, CDR2 FYNNEI. Among CD8+ T cells, naive ones were CD45RO-CCR7+CD27+CD95-. Regarding this clonotype: The target antigen is unknown.

Specimen: naive CXCR3+ CD8+ T cells from blood. Regarding subset: CD45RO-CCR7+CD27+CD95- naive CD8+ T cells expressing CXCR3 (TNR3+). The genes are TRBV2 and TRBJ2-1; TCRdb outputs TRBD2, but without DNA this stays unchecked. The receptor comes from a human donor in good health. Some clones in this sample may be carry-over from other donors' samples. CDR3 sequence reads: CASLGSGGFNEQFF.